The text below deals with one T cell receptor (beta chain). Antigen: not known. In making TCR cDNA, 5'RACE template switching added a universal primer site and UMIs to it. MiXCR, run by TCRdb on the 5' RACE reads, gives a single entry per CDR3 protein. The profile shows 250,000 to 400,000 distinct CDR3 sequences, 4.1% of them singletons. The data were taken from a study of T cells after yellow fever vaccination. Points from the study as a whole: On re-exposure, the response was weaker but peaked faster, at day 5 versus 15.

The CDR3 has 16 residues. CDR1 LGHNA and CDR2 YSLEER come from the germline V gene. V lost 4 bases and J lost 0, with 15 bases in between. The sequenced sample was PBMCs, obtained 5 days after the yellow fever booster vaccination. J is TRBJ2-5 and V is TRBV4-3; tentatively, D is TRBD2 (6 bases). The sequence was collected from a man between 18 and 29 years old who received the YFV17D yellow fever vaccine. CDR3 sequence: CASSLSLPGDQETQYF. The CDR3 coding sequence is TGCGCCAGCAGCCTCTCCTTACCGGGGGACCAAGAGACCCAGTACTTC.